This is a list of T cell receptor beta chains from one sample in a study of early T cells in non-severe SARS-CoV-2 infection. TCRdb fed the 5' RACE reads into MiXCR, producing one record per CDR3 protein. The sample holds around 57,000 distinct CDR3 sequences, around 7.5% seen once. The sample comprised whole blood. These receptors were collected from an adult who was a healthcare worker with PCR-confirmed SARS-CoV-2 infection or an uninfected control (not recorded which). Each CDR3 is given with its conserved first and last residue. D genes are given only for firm matches.

TRBJ1-1 . TRBV20-1 CSAPFGRAFF
TRBJ1-5 . TRBV28 CASSGREGEVQHF
TRBJ1-2 TRBD1 TRBV12-3/TRBV12-4 CASTPAGGLGYGYTF
TRBJ1-5 . TRBV20-1 CSARSYSNQPQHF
TRBJ1-1 . TRBV4-1 CASSQTPGTPSSEAFF
TRBJ2-2 . TRBV5-4 CASSPEGTSPFF
TRBJ1-2 . TRBV5-1 CASSSGAGTNYGYTF
TRBJ2-1 . TRBV24-1 CATSREVYNEQFF
TRBJ2-7 . TRBV10-1 CASSDGHYEQYF
TRBJ2-3 . TRBV21-1 CASKAGGATDTQYF
TRBJ1-1 . TRBV7-3 CASSPYLNTEAFF
TRBJ1-6 . TRBV12-3/TRBV12-4 CASSERHRDSPLHF
TRBJ2-2 TRBD2 TRBV11-2 CASSSGLAGGTGELFF
TRBJ1-6 . TRBV5-1 CASSLAEGDSPLHF
TRBJ2-5 . TRBV25-1 CASSETRETQYF
TRBJ2-5 . TRBV20-1 CSARGQETQYF
TRBJ2-7 TRBD1 TRBV7-2 CASSSGTDQIYEQYF
TRBJ2-3 . TRBV4-3 CASSQDGDTQYF
TRBJ1-1 . TRBV6-5 CASSYYPTVNTEAFF
TRBJ1-1 . TRBV5-6 CASSLAQGIGTEAFF
TRBJ2-7 . TRBV21-1 CAALLAISGAGSYEQYF
TRBJ2-1 TRBD2 TRBV4-1 CASSQDALDRLAGGGNEQFF
TRBJ2-7 TRBD1 TRBV5-4 CASSPDRGTYEQYF
TRBJ2-5 TRBD2 TRBV2 CASSTSGSEETQYF
TRBJ1-2 . TRBV15 CATSGMGRTGYGYTF
TRBJ2-1 TRBD2 TRBV7-6 CASSSGLAGGDEQFF
TRBJ2-1 TRBD2 TRBV5-1 CASSLTSGGLTYNEQFF
TRBJ2-7 TRBD2 TRBV11-1 CASSEPGLAGSYEQYF
TRBJ1-1 TRBD1 TRBV18 CASSPRDRGTEAFF